These T cell receptor beta chains were read from a single sample in a study of blood T cell repertoires in COVID-19. Sequencing was performed with immunoSEQ multiplex PCR; in TCRdb, only in-frame clones are kept and a portion is missing. The sample holds over 350,000 clones, approximately 91% seen once. The sequenced sample was PBMCs or T cells enriched from blood (not recorded which). These TCRs come from a woman in her 40s who had been exposed to COVID-19. The CDR3 runs from the conserved cysteine through the conserved F or W. The order of the fields is V gene, J gene, D gene, clone size, CDR3 protein, CDR3 DNA. The D gene is left open where the match is weak. Size is stated for part of the rows, as once, few or many counts, or as a class when the clone is expanded.

TRBV5-1	TRBJ2-3	TRBD2	-	CASSIASSGGADTQYF	TGCGCCAGCAGCATCGCCTCTAGCGGGGGGGCAGATACGCAGTATTTT
TRBV19	TRBJ1-1	TRBD1	few	CASSIQGAGDGTEAFF	TGTGCCAGTAGTATCCAGGGGGCAGGCGACGGCACTGAAGCTTTCTTT
TRBV18	TRBJ1-2	TRBD1	-	CASSPTGQGAGYTF	TGTGCCAGCTCACCAACGGGACAGGGGGCTGGCTACACCTTC
TRBV18	TRBJ1-2	TRBD1	-	CASSLGAPGGWGDGYTF	TGTGCCAGCTCACTGGGGGCGCCAGGGGGCTGGGGAGATGGCTACACCTTC
TRBV19	TRBJ1-4	TRBD1	-	CASSTTGGESPKLFF	TGTGCCAGTAGTACCACAGGGGGCGAGAGCCCAAAACTGTTTTTT
TRBV12-5	TRBJ2-6	-	-	CASGLVSGAGANVLTF	TGTGCTAGTGGTTTGGTGAGTGGGGCGGGGGCCAACGTCCTGACTTTC
TRBV10-1	TRBJ2-2	-	-	CASSLRSNTGELFF	TGCGCCAGCAGCCTACGGTCCAACACCGGGGAGCTGTTTTTT
TRBV7-3	TRBJ1-2	-	-	CASSLTGLEGYTF	TGTGCCAGCAGCTTAACAGGCTTGGAGGGCTACACCTTC
TRBV19	TRBJ2-7	-	-	CASTANGKGLYEQYF	TGTGCCAGTACCGCAAACGGGAAAGGACTATACGAGCAGTACTTC
TRBV9	TRBJ1-2	-	-	CASSVASLLTRRSYTF	TGTGCCAGCAGCGTAGCTTCCCTCCTTACACGGAGGAGCTACACCTTC
TRBV3-1/TRBV3-2	TRBJ2-3	TRBD2	-	CASSHLAGGRADTQYF	TGTGCCAGCAGCCACCTAGCGGGAGGGAGGGCAGATACGCAGTATTTT
TRBV18	TRBJ1-1	TRBD1	-	CASSWRGQLQMNTEAFF	TGTGCCAGCTCGTGGAGGGGGCAACTTCAAATGAACACTGAAGCTTTCTTT
TRBV3-1/TRBV3-2	TRBJ1-1	-	-	CASSPFLYGRGTEAFF	TGTGCCAGCAGCCCCTTTCTCTATGGCCGGGGCACTGAAGCTTTCTTT
TRBV27	TRBJ2-1	TRBD1	-	CASSLDRAYNEQFF	TGTGCCAGCAGCCTGGACAGGGCCTACAATGAGCAGTTCTTC
TRBV4-3	TRBJ1-1	-	-	CASSLTTGNTEAFF	TGCGCCAGCAGCCTAACGACAGGGAACACTGAAGCTTTCTTT
TRBV25-1	TRBJ1-5	TRBD1	-	CASSEQGANNQPQHF	TGTGCCAGCAGTGAACAGGGGGCAAATAATCAGCCCCAGCATTTT
TRBV19	TRBJ1-2	TRBD1	-	CASSPPGQGIYGYTF	TGTGCCAGTAGTCCTCCGGGACAGGGAATCTATGGCTACACCTTC
TRBV5-4	TRBJ2-4	-	-	CASSLAGVQNIQYF	TGTGCCAGCAGCTTGGCAGGTGTCCAAAACATTCAGTACTTC